The source of this TCR beta chain is a study of OX40 agonist ivuxolimab in advanced cancers. Remarks on this clone: Antigen: not known.

Findings of the study overall: CD4+ T cells averaged fewer expanded clones than CD8+ T cells. Some patients without response likewise showed low normalized clonal expansion.

At baseline, cycle 4 day 1, and cycle 7 day 1, blood was sampled. Profiled with immunoSEQ multiplex PCR; TCRdb holds only in-frame clones, not every one. The sample has over 75,000 clones, about 90% seen once. The germline V and J ends were trimmed by 7 bases and 0 bases, with 11 bases remaining between them. The V gene's germline CDR1 is MNHNS and CDR2 SASEGT. This CDR3 is 14 amino acids long. The TCR originated in an adult with an advanced solid tumor such as melanoma, head and neck, liver or kidney cancer. The sequences come from CD4+ or CD8+ T cells sorted from blood, collected in a trial of the OX40 agonist ivuxolimab. The chain uses TRBV6-1 and TRBJ2-3; tentative D call: TRBD2 (5 bases). Here the CDR3 DNA reads TGTGCCAGCATTCGGGGTACTAGCACAGATACGCAGTATTTT. Translation gives CASIRGTSTDTQYF.